This T cell receptor (beta chain) was obtained from a study of CD8 T cells in Susac syndrome. Germline-derived CDR1 and CDR2 are MNHEY and SMNVEV (reference sequence). Germline trimming cut 5 bases from V and 2 bases from J; bases unmatched to any gene: 8. The CDR3 contains 15 residues. An amount of RNA that ranged from roughly 0.45 to 1 ug was reverse transcribed with random hexamers. A single record per CDR3 protein comes from TCRdb applying MiXCR to the immunoSEQ multiplex PCR reads. The sample has about 140,000 distinct CDR3 sequences, 94% seen once. Controls matched for age and sex were healthy donors.

Input material: CD8+ T cells from PBMCs. The rearrangement joins TRBV27 to TRBJ2-7; 8 bases map to TRBD2. The receptor was derived from a human donor in good health. The CDR3 coding sequence is TGTGCCAGCAGTCGCCACGGGACTAGGCCCTACGAGCAGTACTTC. Translating gives CASSRHGTRPYEQYF.